Listed here are 19 T cell receptor beta chains from one sample, sequenced in a study of cytomegalovirus exposure and HLA in healthy donors. Both 60 Vbeta primers and 13 Jbeta primers went into the PCR. The repertoire was sequenced with immunoSEQ multiplex PCR; TCRdb's copy has only in-frame clones and lacks some. Among more than 35,000 clones listed, approximately 63% were seen once. The specimen sequenced was PBMCs. These receptors all come from a man aged 40-49 years in good health and CMV-seronegative.

This chain uses TRBV10-3 with TRBJ1-3; the D is unclear. Per germline, CDR1 ENHRY and CDR2 SYGVKD. V was shortened by 6 bases and J by 3 bases, with 15 bases between the two germline ends. The length of the CDR3 is 15 residues. CDR3 residues: CAIRSSNGDGNTIYF. The CDR3 DNA reads TGTGCCATCAGGTCTTCAAACGGAGATGGAAACACCATATATTTT.

V is TRBV5-1 and J is TRBJ2-5; TRBD1 matches 9 bases. Judging by the DNA end, TRBJ2-7 fits better; the J call may be wrong. The CDR3 is made up of 16 amino acids. Looked up from germline, CDR1 is SGHRS and CDR2 is YFSETQ. The CDR3 coding sequence is TGCGCCAGCAGCCCCCAAGGACAGGGGTTTGCCTACGAGCAGTACTTC. Its translation: CASSPQGQGFAYEQYF.

This clone came up a few times. This chain links TRBV5-4 with TRBJ2-6; 9 bases line up with TRBD1. CDR3 size: 14 residues. Looked up from germline, CDR1 is SGHNT and CDR2 is YYREEE (reference sequence). The V gene end was trimmed by 4 bases and the J gene end by 12 bases; junction bases not matched to a gene: 8. The CDR3 nucleotides read TGTGCCAGCAGCGGAACGGGACAGGGATCCGTCCTGACTTTC. Translation gives CASSGTGQGSVLTF.

This clone appeared a few times. The chain joins TRBV7-2 to TRBJ1-2; TRBD1 matches 10 bases. J gave up 5 bases and V 5 bases, and 5 bases lay outside the gene matches. CDR3 length: 14 amino acids. In germline, CDR1 is SGHTA, CDR2 FQGNSA. The CDR3 DNA follows: TGTGCCAGCAGCACGGACAGGGGGGATTATGGCTACACCTTC. It translates to CASSTDRGDYGYTF.

The chain links TRBV28 to TRBJ1-5; D not resolved. Germline loops: CDR1 MDHEN, CDR2 SYDVKM. Trimming took off 6 bases at V and 10 bases at J, with 10 bases between the two ends. This CDR3 region has 11 residues. CDR3 DNA: TGTGCCAGCAGCCATAGACAACCCCAGCATTTT. Amino acid sequence: CASSHRQPQHF.

For the CDR3, the DNA is TGCGCCAGCAGCTTGGAGATAGGGAGGGACGGCTACACCTTC. Amino acids: CASSLEIGRDGYTF. The chain couples TRBV5-1 to TRBJ1-2; possibly TRBD1 for D (5 bases). V was cut by 0 bases and J by 8 bases, with 14 bases left in between. The CDR3 runs to 14 residues. Germline V lookup: CDR1 SGHRS, CDR2 YFSETQ.

The count of this clone is one. The chain recombines TRBV6-5 with TRBJ2-7, with D perhaps TRBD1 (5 bases). V lost 8 bases and J lost 5, with 13 bases in between. Germline CDR1 and CDR2: MNHEY and SVGAGI. This CDR3 spans 12 amino acids. The CDR3 sequence: CASWHGANEQYF. For the CDR3, the DNA is TGTGCCAGCTGGCATGGGGCAAACGAGCAGTACTTC.

V and J are TRBV16 and TRBJ1-1, with D hard to call. The CDR3 covers 15 residues. Germline loops: CDR1 KGHSY, CDR2 FQNENV. Trimming removed 4 bases from V and 0 bases from J, with 12 bases in between. CDR3 nucleotide sequence: TGTGCCAGCAGCCGCACACAGAATATGAACACTGAAGCTTTCTTT. It is translated as CASSRTQNMNTEAFF.

The chain employs TRBV9 and TRBJ1-1; a possible D gene is TRBD1 (5 bases). The germline V gene encodes CDR1 SGDLS and CDR2 YYNGEE. The CDR3 is made up of 13 amino acids. V lost 3 bases, J lost 7 bases, and 13 bases lay in between. The CDR3: CASSGGRSGEAFF. The CDR3 DNA sequence: TGTGCCAGCAGCGGGGGCAGGTCAGGTGAAGCTTTCTTT. The full variable domain, in which reference TRBV9 and TRBJ1-1 provide the parts outside the CDR3, is DSGVTQTPKHLITATGQRVTLRCSPRSGDLSVYWYQQSLDQGLQFLIQYYNGEERAKGNILERFSAQQFPDLHSELNLSSLELGDSALYFCASSGGRSGEAFFGQGTRLTVV.

The V and J genes are TRBV4-1 and TRBJ2-5; 9 positions match TRBD1. In germline, CDR1 is MGHRA, CDR2 YSYEKL. Losses at the gene ends were 2 bases for V and 5 bases for J; bases not matched to a gene: 3. The CDR3 covers 14 residues. The CDR3 nucleotides read TGCGCCAGCAGCCAAACAGGGGGCCGGGAGACCCAGTACTTC. Amino acids: CASSQTGGRETQYF.

This chain links TRBV7-2 with TRBJ1-1; 10 bases are a match to TRBD1. This CDR3 spans 15 amino acids. From germline, CDR1 is SGHTA and CDR2 FQGNSA. The V gene end was trimmed by 4 bases and the J gene end by 5 bases; junction bases not matched to a gene: 7. The CDR3 DNA reads as TGTGCCAGCAGCTGGACAGGGGGAGGAGGTACTGAAGCTTTCTTT. This gives the protein CASSWTGGGGTEAFF.

The gene calls are TRBV7-2 and TRBJ1-5; no clear D. CDR1 SGHTA and CDR2 FQGNSA come from the germline V gene. Trimming pared 2 bases from V and 7 bases from J, leaving 12 bases between. The CDR3 covers 14 residues. The CDR3 reads CASSLYDSRQPQHF. CDR3 DNA: TGTGCCAGCAGCTTATACGATTCTCGGCAGCCCCAGCATTTT.

The V call is TRBV7-8, the J call TRBJ2-5; weak D call: TRBD2 (6 bases). From germline, CDR1 is SGHVS and CDR2 FQNEAQ. This CDR3 has 14 amino acids. V was clipped by 0 bases and J by 4 bases, with 9 bases between them. CDR3 in DNA: TGTGCCAGCAGCTTAGCAACGGGACTAGAGACCCAGTACTTC. Residues: CASSLATGLETQYF.

In its sample, this clone was seen a few times. J is TRBJ1-5 and V is TRBV6-6; a possible D gene is TRBD1 (5 bases). Germline V gene sequence: CDR1 MNHNY, CDR2 SVGAGI (reference sequence). V was clipped by 4 bases and J by 1 base, with 11 bases between them. The CDR3 has 15 amino acids. The CDR3 sequence: CASSFQGWSNQPQHF. The CDR3 nucleotides are TGTGCCAGCAGTTTCCAGGGTTGGAGCAATCAGCCCCAGCATTTT.

The chain recombines TRBV5-1 with TRBJ1-3; D is uncertain. Looked up from germline, CDR1 is SGHRS and CDR2 is YFSETQ. V was cut by 4 bases and J by 4 bases, with 12 bases left in between. CDR3 length equals 14 residues. The CDR3 bases are TGCGCCAGCAGCGCGGGAGCGGGAGGAAACACCATATATTTT. It encodes CASSAGAGGNTIYF.

A few counts support this clone. V and J are TRBV30 and TRBJ1-5; a possible D gene is TRBD1 (5 bases). Germline CDR1 and CDR2: GTSNPN and SVGIG (reference sequence). V shed 1 base and J shed 5 bases, with 15 bases lying between them. The CDR3 covers 15 residues. CDR3: CAWSAPGGTYQPQHF. The CDR3 DNA follows: TGTGCCTGGAGTGCCCCCGGAGGGACGTATCAGCCCCAGCATTTT.

This clone came up a few times. This chain connects TRBV5-4 to TRBJ1-6; tentative D call: TRBD1 (5 bases). The germline CDR1 and CDR2 sequences are SGHNT and YYREEE (reference sequence). V lost 4 bases to trimming and J lost 8 bases, with 13 bases between them. The CDR3 is 14 residues long. CDR3 sequence: CASSGKGWDSPLHF. As DNA, the CDR3 is TGTGCCAGCAGCGGGAAGGGGTGGGATTCACCCCTCCACTTT.

The chain recombines TRBV6-5 with TRBJ2-6; D is perhaps TRBD2 (5 bases). Germline loops: CDR1 MNHEY, CDR2 SVGAGI. V lost 2 bases and J 3 bases, leaving 5 bases between the germline ends. This CDR3 comprises 14 residues. The CDR3 nucleotides are TGTGCCAGCAGTTACGAGGGTGGGGCCAACGTCCTGACTTTC. It encodes CASSYEGGANVLTF.

The V and J genes are TRBV7-2 and TRBJ1-4; D uncertain. CDR1 and CDR2 from the germline V gene are SGHTA and FQGNSA. Between the trimmed V and J ends, which lost 4 bases and 5 bases, there was a span of 14 bases. The CDR3 has 15 residues. DNA for the CDR3: TGTGCCAGCAGCTCGCCCCCGGGCGGGAATGAAAAACTGTTTTTT. It specifies CASSSPPGGNEKLFF.